Included here is one T cell receptor beta chain sequence, with context. This sample is drawn from a study of T cell responses to AZD1222 COVID-19 vaccine. The method was immunoSEQ multiplex PCR; TCRdb's version includes in-frame clones alone and lacks a portion of them. Among about 120,000 clones, about nine tenths were seen once, and the ten largest hold more than 20%. The TCR comes from an adult in good health. The source material was peripheral blood, sampled on day 0 of AZD1222 vaccination.

CDR3: CASSPIQGVDTEAFF. CDR3 sequence (DNA): TGTGCCAGCAGTCCAATTCAGGGTGTAGACACTGAAGCTTTCTTT. This rearrangement joins TRBV6-5 to TRBJ1-1, with a possible D match to TRBD1 (5 bases). Germline CDR1 MNHEY, CDR2 SVGAGI. The ends were cut back, 5 bases at V and 3 bases at J, with 16 bases in the middle. This CDR3 is 15 amino acids long.